One T cell receptor (beta chain) is described in this entry. The antigen remains undetermined. The data are from a study of cytomegalovirus exposure and HLA in healthy donors. Overall study findings and caveats: According to an earlier analysis, most TCR beta V segments yielded productive rearrangements about 87% or about 30% of the time.

Healthy bone marrow donors made up the cohort. The PCR employed 60 Vbeta primers together with 13 Jbeta primers. The authors' processing: Later, an analysis found 75 million to 100 million unique TCR beta chains, and around 12 million of these were shared. Only in-frame clones appear in the TCRdb table, and some are missing; sequencing was by immunoSEQ multiplex PCR. V, J and clone size reflect that table, while D and trimming were determined from the DNA. This sample contains about 160,000 clones. The CDR3 loop spans 16 amino acids. CDR1 is SGHTA and CDR2 is FQGNSA in the germline V gene. Sequences were obtained from PBMCs. The V gene is TRBV7-2, the J gene TRBJ2-5, with 10 bases matching TRBD2. With the DNA end fitting TRBJ2-7 better, the J assignment may be wrong. The origin of this receptor is a woman aged 60-70 years in good health and CMV-seronegative. CDR3 residues: CASSLAGLAGAYEQYF. The DNA of the CDR3 is TGTGCCAGCAGCTTAGCTGGCCTAGCGGGGGCCTACGAGCAGTACTTC.